The clone carrying this TCR beta chain was detected only once. The antigen is unknown. Analysis merged second doses at about 4 or about 12 weeks. This entry belongs to a study of T cell responses to AZD1222 COVID-19 vaccine. Points from the study as a whole: White British donors predominated, females outnumbered males, and clonal diversity was possibly underestimated.

Data came from immunoSEQ multiplex PCR; TCRdb stores just in-frame clones and leaves some out. Of 180,000 or so clones listed, roughly 90% are singletons. V dropped 1 base and J dropped 7 bases, with 13 bases sitting between them. Per germline, CDR1 SEHNR and CDR2 FQNEAQ (reference sequence). This CDR3 comprises 15 residues. The rearrangement joins TRBV7-9 to TRBJ1-4; D ambiguous. Sequenced here: peripheral blood, sampled 28 days after the second AZD1222 dose. The TCR was taken from an adult who received the AZD1222 COVID-19 vaccine. The CDR3 DNA reads as TGTGCCAGCAGCTTAGACCCCACGAGAACTGAAAAACTGTTTTTT. Translating it yields CASSLDPTRTEKLFF.